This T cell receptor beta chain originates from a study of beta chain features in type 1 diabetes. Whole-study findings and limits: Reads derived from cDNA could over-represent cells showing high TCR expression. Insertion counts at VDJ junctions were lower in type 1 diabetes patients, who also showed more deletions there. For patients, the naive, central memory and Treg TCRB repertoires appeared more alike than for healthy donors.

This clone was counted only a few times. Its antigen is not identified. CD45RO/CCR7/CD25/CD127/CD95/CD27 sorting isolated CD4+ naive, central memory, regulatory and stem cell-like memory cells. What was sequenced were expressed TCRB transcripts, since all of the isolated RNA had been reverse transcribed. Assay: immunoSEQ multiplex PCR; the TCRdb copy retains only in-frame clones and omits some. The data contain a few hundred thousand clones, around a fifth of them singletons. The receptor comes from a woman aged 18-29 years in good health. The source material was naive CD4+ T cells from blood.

The CDR3 sequence: CASSFQTGGEQFF. The CDR3 DNA sequence: TGTGCCAGCAGCTTTCAGACAGGGGGTGAGCAGTTCTTC. The gene calls are TRBV11-1 and TRBJ2-1; 9 nucleotides line up with TRBD1. CDR1 is SGHAT and CDR2 is FQDESV in the germline V gene (reference sequence). V shed 3 bases, J shed 9 bases, and the junction held 3 bases outside the gene matches. CDR3 size: 13 residues.